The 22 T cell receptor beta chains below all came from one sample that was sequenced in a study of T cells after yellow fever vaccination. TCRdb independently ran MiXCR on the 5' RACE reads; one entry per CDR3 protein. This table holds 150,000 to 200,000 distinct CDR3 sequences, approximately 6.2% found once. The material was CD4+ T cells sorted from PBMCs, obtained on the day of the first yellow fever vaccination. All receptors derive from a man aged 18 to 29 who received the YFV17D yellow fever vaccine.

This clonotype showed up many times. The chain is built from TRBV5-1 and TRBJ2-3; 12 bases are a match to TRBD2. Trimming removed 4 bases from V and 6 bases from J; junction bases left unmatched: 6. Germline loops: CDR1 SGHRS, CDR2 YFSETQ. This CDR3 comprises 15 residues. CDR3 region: CASSDSTSGGDTQYF. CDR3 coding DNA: TGCGCCAGCAGCGACTCAACTAGCGGGGGGGATACGCAGTATTTT.

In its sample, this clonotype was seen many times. The CDR3 bases are TGTGCCACCAGCAGAGAGGTGGGTTCCCAGCCCCAGCATTTT. Translation: CATSREVGSQPQHF. The chain combines TRBV15 with TRBJ1-5; D uncertain. Per germline, CDR1 LNHNV and CDR2 YYDKDF (reference sequence). V lost 0 bases, J lost 7 bases, and 10 bases lay in between. The length of the CDR3 is 14 residues. Together with reference TRBV15 and TRBJ1-5, the CDR3 gives the full variable domain: DAMVIQNPRYQVTQFGKPVTLSCSQTLNHNVMYWYQQKSSQAPKLLFHYYDKDFNNEADTPDNFQSRRPNTSFCFLDIRSPGLGDTAMYLCATSREVGSQPQHFGDGTRLSIL.

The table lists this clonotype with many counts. This chain's CDR3 is CASRQTGELFF. In DNA, the CDR3 is TGCGCCAGCAGGCAAACCGGGGAGCTGTTTTTT. The V gene is TRBV5-1, the J gene TRBJ2-2; D ambiguous. CDR3 length equals 11 residues. V lost 5 bases and J 5 bases, leaving 4 bases between the germline ends. The germline V gene encodes CDR1 SGHRS and CDR2 YFSETQ.

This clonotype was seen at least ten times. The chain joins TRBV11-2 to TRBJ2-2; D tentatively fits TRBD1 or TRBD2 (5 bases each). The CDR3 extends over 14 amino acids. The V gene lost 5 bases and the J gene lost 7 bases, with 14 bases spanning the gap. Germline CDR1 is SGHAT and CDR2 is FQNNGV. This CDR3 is CASSARGFGGELFF. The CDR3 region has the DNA TGTGCCAGCAGCGCCCGGGGCTTCGGCGGGGAGCTGTTTTTT.

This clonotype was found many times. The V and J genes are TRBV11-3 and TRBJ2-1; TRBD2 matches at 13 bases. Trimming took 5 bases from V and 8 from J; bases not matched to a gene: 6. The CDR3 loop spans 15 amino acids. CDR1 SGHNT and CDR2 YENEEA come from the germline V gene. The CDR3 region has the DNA TGTGCCAGCAGCCGAGGGACTAGCGGGGAGGATGAGCAGTTCTTC. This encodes CASSRGTSGEDEQFF.

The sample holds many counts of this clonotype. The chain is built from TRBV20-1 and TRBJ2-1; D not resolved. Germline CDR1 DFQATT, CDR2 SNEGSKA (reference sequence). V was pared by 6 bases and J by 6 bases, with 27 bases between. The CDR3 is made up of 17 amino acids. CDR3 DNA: TGCAGTGCACGAAGCGATAAGACCCCCTCGCTACGCAATGAGCAGTTCTTC. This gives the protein CSARSDKTPSLRNEQFF.

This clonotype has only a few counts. CDR3 nucleotide sequence: TGCAGTGCTAGAGCCTCCATTTCGACCACAAAGGGAGCAACTAATGAAAAACTGTTTTTT. Translation gives CSARASISTTKGATNEKLFF. V gene TRBV20-1 combines with J gene TRBJ1-4; no definite D call. This CDR3 has 20 amino acids. V lost 1 base, J lost 0 bases, and 24 bases lay in between. Germline assignment: CDR1 DFQATT and CDR2 SNEGSKA (reference sequence).

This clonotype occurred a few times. This chain's CDR3 is CASRRFSGVQETQYF. CDR3 in DNA: TGTGCCAGCAGGAGATTTAGCGGGGTCCAAGAGACCCAGTACTTC. This chain connects TRBV6-2 or TRBV6-3 to TRBJ2-5, with 8 bases lining up with TRBD2. The V segment lost 6 bases and the J segment 1 base; nucleotides outside the gene matches: 7. Germline V gene data show CDR1 as MNHEY and CDR2 as SVGEGT. The CDR3 runs to 15 residues.

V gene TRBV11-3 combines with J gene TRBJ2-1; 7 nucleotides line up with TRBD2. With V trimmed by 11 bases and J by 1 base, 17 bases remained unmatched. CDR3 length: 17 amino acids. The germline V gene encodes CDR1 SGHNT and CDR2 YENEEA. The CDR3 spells CAGKNGGDEPSYNEQFF. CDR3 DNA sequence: TGTGCCGGCAAAAATGGGGGGGACGAACCTTCCTACAATGAGCAGTTCTTC. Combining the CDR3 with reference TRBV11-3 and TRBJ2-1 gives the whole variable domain EAGVVQSPRYKIIEKKQPVAFWCNPISGHNTLYWYLQNLGQGPELLIRYENEEAVDDSQLPKDRFSAERLKGVDSTLKIQPAELGDSAVYLCAGKNGGDEPSYNEQFFGPGTRLTVL.

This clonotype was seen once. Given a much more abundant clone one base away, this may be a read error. As DNA, the CDR3 is TGTGCCAGCACCCTTAGTAGGGGTTCCTATGGCTGCACCTTC. Its protein is CASTLSRGSYGCTF. The V gene is TRBV11-2, the J gene TRBJ1-2; TRBD1 might be the D (5 bases). The CDR3 length is 14 residues. CDR1 and CDR2 (germline): SGHAT, FQNNGV. Variable domain in full (rest from reference TRBV11-2 and TRBJ1-2): EAGVAQSPRYKIIEKRQSVAFWCNPISGHATLYWYQQILGQGPKLLIQFQNNGVVDDSQLPKDRFSAERLKGVDSTLKIQPAKLEDSAVYLCASTLSRGSYGCTFGSGTRLTVV.

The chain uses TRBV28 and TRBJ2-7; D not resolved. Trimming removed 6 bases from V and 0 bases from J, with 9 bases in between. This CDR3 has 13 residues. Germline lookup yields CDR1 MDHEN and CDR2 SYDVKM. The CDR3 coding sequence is TGTGCCAGCAGCGCAGTAAACTCCTACGAGCAGTACGTC. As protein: CASSAVNSYEQYV.

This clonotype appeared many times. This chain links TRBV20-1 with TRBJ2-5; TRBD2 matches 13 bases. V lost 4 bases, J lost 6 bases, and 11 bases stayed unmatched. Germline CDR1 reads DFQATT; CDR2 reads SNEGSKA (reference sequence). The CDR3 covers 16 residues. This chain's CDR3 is CSAIRGTSGTTQTQYF. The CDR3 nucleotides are TGCAGTGCTATACGGGGGACTAGCGGGACCACGCAGACCCAGTACTTC.

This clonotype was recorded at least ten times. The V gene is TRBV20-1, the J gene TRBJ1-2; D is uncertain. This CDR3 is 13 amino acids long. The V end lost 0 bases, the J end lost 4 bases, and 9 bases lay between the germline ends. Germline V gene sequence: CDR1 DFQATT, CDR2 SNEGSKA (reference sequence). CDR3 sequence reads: CSARDRVIYGYTF. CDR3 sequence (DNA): TGCAGTGCTAGAGATCGGGTCATCTATGGCTACACCTTC.

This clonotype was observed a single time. The CDR3 spells CASWQESNQPQHF. The CDR3 DNA reads TGTGCCAGCTGGCAGGAAAGCAATCAGCCCCAGCATTTT. V is TRBV2 and J is TRBJ1-5; no clear D. Deletions cut 8 bases from V and 1 base from J, with 9 bases between. CDR3 size: 13 residues. Germline V gene sequence: CDR1 SNHLY, CDR2 FYNNEI.

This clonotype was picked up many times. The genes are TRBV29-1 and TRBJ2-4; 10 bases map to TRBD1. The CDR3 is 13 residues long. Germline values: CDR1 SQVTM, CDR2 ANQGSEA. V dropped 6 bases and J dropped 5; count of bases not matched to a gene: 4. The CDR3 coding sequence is TGCAGCGTCGCTGGGACAGGGGAAAACATTCAGTACTTC. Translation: CSVAGTGENIQYF.

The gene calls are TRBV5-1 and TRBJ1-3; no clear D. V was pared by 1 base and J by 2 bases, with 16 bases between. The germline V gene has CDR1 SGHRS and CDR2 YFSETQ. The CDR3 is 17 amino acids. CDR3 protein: CASSLSGFYGAGNTIYF. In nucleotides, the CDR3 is TGCGCCAGCAGCTTGTCGGGTTTTTATGGGGCTGGAAACACCATATATTTT.

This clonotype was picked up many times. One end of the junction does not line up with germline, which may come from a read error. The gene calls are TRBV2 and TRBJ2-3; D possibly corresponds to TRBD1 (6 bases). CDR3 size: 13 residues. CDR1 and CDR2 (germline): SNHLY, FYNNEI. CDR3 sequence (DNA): TGTGCCAGCAGTGAAGCGCTTGCAGGTACAGGGCGTTTT. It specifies CASSEALAGTGRF.

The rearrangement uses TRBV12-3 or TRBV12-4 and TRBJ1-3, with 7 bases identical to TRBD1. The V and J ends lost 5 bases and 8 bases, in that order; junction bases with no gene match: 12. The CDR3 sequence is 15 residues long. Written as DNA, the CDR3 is TGTGCCAGCAGTCCAGGGGGGTTTTCCTCCTACACCATATATTTT. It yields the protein CASSPGGFSSYTIYF.

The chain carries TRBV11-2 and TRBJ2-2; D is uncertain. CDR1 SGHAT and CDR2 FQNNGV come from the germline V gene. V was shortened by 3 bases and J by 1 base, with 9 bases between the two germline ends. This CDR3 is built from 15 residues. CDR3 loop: CASSFRRQNTGELFF. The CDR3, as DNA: TGTGCCAGCAGCTTCCGACGACAGAACACCGGGGAGCTGTTTTTT.

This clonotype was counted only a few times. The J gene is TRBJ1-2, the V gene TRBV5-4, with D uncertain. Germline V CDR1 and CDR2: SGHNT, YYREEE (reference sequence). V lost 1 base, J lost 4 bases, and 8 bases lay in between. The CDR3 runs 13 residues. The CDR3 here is CASSLTDPYGYTF. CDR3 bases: TGTGCCAGCAGCTTGACAGACCCCTATGGCTACACCTTC.

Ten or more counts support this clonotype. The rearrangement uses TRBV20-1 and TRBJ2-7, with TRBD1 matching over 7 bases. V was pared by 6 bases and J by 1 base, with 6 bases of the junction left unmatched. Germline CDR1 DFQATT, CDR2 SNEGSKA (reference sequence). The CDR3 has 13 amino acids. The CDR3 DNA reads TGCAGTGCCCCGGACAGGACATCCTACGAGCAGTACGTC. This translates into CSAPDRTSYEQYV.

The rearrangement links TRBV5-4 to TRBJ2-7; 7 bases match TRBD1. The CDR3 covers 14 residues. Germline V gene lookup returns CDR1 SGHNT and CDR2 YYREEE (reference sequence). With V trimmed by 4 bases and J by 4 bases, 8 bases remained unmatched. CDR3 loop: CASSPDRASYEQYV. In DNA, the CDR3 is TGTGCCAGCAGCCCTGACAGGGCGAGTTACGAGCAGTACGTC.